The 14 T cell receptor beta chains in this list originate from one sample, sequenced in a study of T cell repertoires in cytomegalovirus infection. Their antigens are not known. TCRdb used MiXCR to reprocess the reads, holding one entry per CDR3 protein. The sample records around 540,000 distinct CDR3 sequences, around 30% being singletons. The sequenced sample was cultured PBMCs, obtained from culture after CMV antigen stimulation. These receptors were obtained from a human donor in good health (CMV status not recorded). Some clones in this sample may be carry-over from other donors' samples.

This clonotype was counted once. The rearrangement links TRBV7-2 to TRBJ2-3; TRBD2 matches 11 bases. The CDR3 contains 17 residues. The V gene end was trimmed by 4 bases and the J gene end by 3 bases; junction bases not matched to a gene: 9. From germline, CDR1 is SGHTA and CDR2 FQGNSA. The CDR3 is CASSSQLLAGVTDTQYF. CDR3 DNA sequence: TGTGCCAGCAGCTCCCAATTACTAGCGGGAGTGACAGATACGCAGTATTTT.

V and J are TRBV7-8 and TRBJ1-2, with D unresolved. The CDR3 has 11 amino acids. V dropped 6 bases and J dropped 8 bases, with 10 bases sitting between them. Germline CDR1 reads SGHVS; CDR2 reads FQNEAQ. CDR3 bases: TGTGCCAGCAGGACGACTTCGGGCTACACCTTC. Protein product: CASRTTSGYTF.

This clonotype was recorded at least ten times. The CDR3 region is CARSGIAGLNTGELFF. CDR3 in DNA: TGTGCCAGAAGCGGGATAGCGGGGCTGAACACCGGGGAGCTGTTTTTT. The chain has TRBV5-3 and TRBJ2-2; 8 bases fit TRBD2. TRBV5-3 is annotated as an ORF whose role is uncertain. The CDR3 totals 16 residues. V shed 4 bases and J 1 base; nucleotides not matched to a gene: 6.

This clonotype has just one count. The V and J genes are TRBV27 and TRBJ2-7; the match to TRBD1 covers 11 bases. The ends lost 7 bases at V and 1 base at J; junction bases unmatched: 6. Germline values: CDR1 MNHEY, CDR2 SMNVEV (reference sequence). This CDR3 is built from 15 residues. The DNA for the CDR3 is TGTGCCAGCACCAGGACAGGGGGCCTTTCCTACGAGCAGTACTTC. It is translated as CASTRTGGLSYEQYF.

This clonotype was recorded many times. The chain joins TRBV7-2 to TRBJ2-7; the D is unclear. V gave up 0 bases and J gave up 6 bases, with 18 bases separating them. The CDR3 has 16 amino acids. Germline values: CDR1 SGHTA, CDR2 FQGNSA. The CDR3: CASSLAHGRDFPEQYF. DNA for the CDR3: TGTGCCAGCAGCTTAGCGCACGGACGAGACTTTCCCGAGCAGTACTTC.

The V call is TRBV4-3, the J call TRBJ2-7; TRBD2 matches 11 bases. V was pared by 1 base and J by 2 bases, with 1 base of the junction left unmatched. This CDR3 has 15 amino acids. The germline CDR1 and CDR2 sequences are LGHNA and YSLEER. In DNA, the CDR3 is TGCGCCAGCAGCCAAGGGACTAGCGGGCCCTACGAGCAGTACTTC. Its protein is CASSQGTSGPYEQYF.

This chain links TRBV4-1 with TRBJ1-3; no clear D. This CDR3 is built from 16 residues. Germline assignment: CDR1 MGHRA and CDR2 YSYEKL. V was cut by 0 bases and J by 0 bases, with 9 bases left in between. Here the CDR3 reads CASSQDLGNSGNTIYF. DNA for the CDR3: TGCGCCAGCAGCCAAGATTTGGGGAACTCTGGAAACACCATATATTTT.

This clonotype was recorded a few times. V gene TRBV10-3 combines with J gene TRBJ2-2; 13 bases are shared with TRBD2. The CDR3 is made up of 17 amino acids. V trimming: 0 bases; J trimming: 7 bases; junction bases outside the gene matches: 5. CDR1 is ENHRY and CDR2 is SYGVKD in the germline V gene. CDR3 residues: CAISESSGLAGIGELFF. Written as DNA, the CDR3 is TGTGCCATCAGTGAGTCTTCGGGACTAGCGGGAATCGGGGAGCTGTTTTTT.

The sample holds a few counts of this clonotype. V and J are TRBV7-8 and TRBJ1-2, with D maybe TRBD1 (5 bases). V gave up 1 base and J gave up 3 bases, with 9 bases separating them. The CDR3 sequence is 14 residues long. Looked up from germline, CDR1 is SGHVS and CDR2 is FQNEAQ. The CDR3 protein is CASSLVGDDYGYTF. The CDR3 bases are TGTGCCAGCAGCTTAGTAGGGGACGACTATGGCTACACCTTC.

This clonotype was recorded a few times. This sequence joins TRBV12-3 or TRBV12-4 and TRBJ2-5; unclear D gene. The CDR3 totals 13 residues. Trimming took off 7 bases at V and 5 bases at J, with 14 bases between the two ends. CDR3 sequence reads: CASTTGFGETQYF. CDR3 bases: TGTGCCAGCACCACGGGCTTCGGGGAGACCCAGTACTTC.

The V call is TRBV7-6, the J call TRBJ2-1; 11 nucleotides line up with TRBD2. The CDR3 covers 15 residues. Trimming cost V 4 bases and J 7 bases; bases outside gene matches: 6. Germline assignment: CDR1 SGHVS and CDR2 FNYEAQ. Here the CDR3 DNA reads TGTGCCAGCAGCTCAAAGAGACTAGCGGGGAATGAGCAGTTCTTC. Residues: CASSSKRLAGNEQFF. Variable domain in full (rest from reference TRBV7-6 and TRBJ2-1): GAGVSQSPRYKVTKRGQDVALRCDPISGHVSLYWYRQALGQGPEFLTYFNYEAQQDKSGLPNDRFSAERPEGSISTLTIQRTEQRDSAMYRCASSSKRLAGNEQFFGPGTRLTVL.

This sequence joins TRBV6-6 and TRBJ2-2; D possibly matches TRBD1 or TRBD2 (6 bases each). Deletions cut 5 bases from V and 3 bases from J, with 13 bases between. This CDR3 is 15 amino acids long. Germline CDR1 is MNHNY and CDR2 is SVGAGI (reference sequence). This CDR3 is CASSQGTPDTGELFF. CDR3 nucleotide sequence: TGTGCCAGCAGTCAGGGGACTCCGGACACCGGGGAGCTGTTTTTT.

The chain employs TRBV6-2 or TRBV6-3 and TRBJ1-4; TRBD1 matches 9 bases. J lost 0 bases, V lost 6 bases, and 11 bases had no gene match. The CDR3 has 18 residues. Per germline, CDR1 MNHEY and CDR2 SVGEGT. The CDR3: CASSPRDRADATNEKLFF. CDR3 nucleotide sequence: TGTGCCAGCAGCCCCCGGGACAGGGCTGACGCAACTAATGAAAAACTGTTTTTT.

This clonotype was seen just once. The rearrangement links TRBV15 to TRBJ2-1; 14 bases map to TRBD2. Trimming removed 8 bases from V and 0 bases from J; junction bases left unmatched: 18. The CDR3 length is 21 residues. Per germline, CDR1 LNHNV and CDR2 YYDKDF (reference sequence). This CDR3 reads CATDSDLAGLAGESSYNEQFF. DNA of the CDR3: TGTGCCACCGATTCGGACCTGGCGGGACTAGCGGGGGAGAGCTCCTACAATGAGCAGTTCTTC. Full variable domain (remainder filled in from reference TRBV15 and TRBJ2-1): DAMVIQNPRYQVTQFGKPVTLSCSQTLNHNVMYWYQQKSSQAPKLLFHYYDKDFNNEADTPDNFQSRRPNTSFCFLDIRSPGLGDTAMYLCATDSDLAGLAGESSYNEQFFGPGTRLTVL.